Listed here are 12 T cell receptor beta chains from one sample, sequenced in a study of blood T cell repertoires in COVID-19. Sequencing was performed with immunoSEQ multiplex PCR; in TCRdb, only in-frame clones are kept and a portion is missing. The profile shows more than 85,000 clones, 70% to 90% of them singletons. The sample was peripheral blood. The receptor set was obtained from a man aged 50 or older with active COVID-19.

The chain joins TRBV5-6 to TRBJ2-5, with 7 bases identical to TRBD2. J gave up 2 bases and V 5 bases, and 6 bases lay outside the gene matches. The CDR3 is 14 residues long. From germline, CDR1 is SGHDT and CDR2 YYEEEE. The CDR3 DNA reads TGTGCCAGCAGGGATCTAGCGGTGCAAGAGACCCAGTACTTC. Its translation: CASRDLAVQETQYF.

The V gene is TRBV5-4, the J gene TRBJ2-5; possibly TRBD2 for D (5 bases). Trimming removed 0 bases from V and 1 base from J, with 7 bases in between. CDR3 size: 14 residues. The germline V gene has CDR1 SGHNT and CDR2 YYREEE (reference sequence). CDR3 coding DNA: TGTGCCAGCAGCTTGGCGCTAGCCCAAGAGACCCAGTACTTC. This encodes CASSLALAQETQYF.

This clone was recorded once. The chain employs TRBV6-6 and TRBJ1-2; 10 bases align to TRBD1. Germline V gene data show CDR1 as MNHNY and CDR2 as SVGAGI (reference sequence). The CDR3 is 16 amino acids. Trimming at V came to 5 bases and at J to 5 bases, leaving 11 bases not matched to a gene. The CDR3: CASSRLVDRGSYGYTF. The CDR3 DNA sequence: TGTGCCAGCAGTCGACTTGTGGACAGGGGGTCGTATGGCTACACCTTC.

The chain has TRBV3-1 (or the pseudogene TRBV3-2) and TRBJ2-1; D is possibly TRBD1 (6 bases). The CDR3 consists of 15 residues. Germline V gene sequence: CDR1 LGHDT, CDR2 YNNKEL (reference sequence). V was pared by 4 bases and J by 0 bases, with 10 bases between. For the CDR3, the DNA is TGTGCCAGCAGCCCCGGACAGAGCTCCTACAATGAGCAGTTCTTC. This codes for CASSPGQSSYNEQFF.

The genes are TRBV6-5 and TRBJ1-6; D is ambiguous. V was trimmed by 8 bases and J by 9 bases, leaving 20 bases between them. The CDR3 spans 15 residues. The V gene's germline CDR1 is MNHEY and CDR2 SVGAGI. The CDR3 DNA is TGTGCCAGCTCCCCCCACCGGGGTTTAGGTTCACCCCTCCACTTT. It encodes CASSPHRGLGSPLHF.

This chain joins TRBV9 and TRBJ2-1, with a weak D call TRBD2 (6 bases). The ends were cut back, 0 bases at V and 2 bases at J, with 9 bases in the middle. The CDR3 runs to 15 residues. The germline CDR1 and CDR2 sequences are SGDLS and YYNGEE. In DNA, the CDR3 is TGTGCCAGCAGCGTAGACGGGAGCACCTACAATGAGCAGTTCTTC. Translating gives CASSVDGSTYNEQFF.

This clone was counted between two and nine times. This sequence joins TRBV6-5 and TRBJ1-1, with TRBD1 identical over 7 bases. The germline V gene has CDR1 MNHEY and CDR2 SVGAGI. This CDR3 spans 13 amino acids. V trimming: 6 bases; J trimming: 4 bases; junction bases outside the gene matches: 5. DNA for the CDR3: TGTGCCAGCAGCGACAGGGAAGCCACTGAAGCTTTCTTT. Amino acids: CASSDREATEAFF.

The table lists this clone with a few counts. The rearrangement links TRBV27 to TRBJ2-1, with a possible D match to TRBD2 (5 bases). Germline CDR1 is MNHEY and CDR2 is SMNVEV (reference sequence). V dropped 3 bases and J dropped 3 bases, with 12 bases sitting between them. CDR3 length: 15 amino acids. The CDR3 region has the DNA TGTGCCAGCAGTTTTTTGGACTGGGGCTACAATGAGCAGTTCTTC. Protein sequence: CASSFLDWGYNEQFF.

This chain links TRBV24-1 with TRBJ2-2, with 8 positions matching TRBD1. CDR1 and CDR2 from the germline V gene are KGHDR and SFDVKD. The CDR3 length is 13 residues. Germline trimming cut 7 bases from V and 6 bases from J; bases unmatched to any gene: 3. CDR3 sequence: CATSQTGAGELFF. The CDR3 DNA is TGTGCCACCAGCCAGACAGGGGCCGGGGAGCTGTTTTTT.

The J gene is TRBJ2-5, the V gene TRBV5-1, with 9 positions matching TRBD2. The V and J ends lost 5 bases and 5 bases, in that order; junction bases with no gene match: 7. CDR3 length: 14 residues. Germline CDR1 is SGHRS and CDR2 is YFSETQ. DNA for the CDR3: TGCGCCAGCAGTCCCGGGACTAGCTTCGAGACCCAGTACTTC. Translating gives CASSPGTSFETQYF.

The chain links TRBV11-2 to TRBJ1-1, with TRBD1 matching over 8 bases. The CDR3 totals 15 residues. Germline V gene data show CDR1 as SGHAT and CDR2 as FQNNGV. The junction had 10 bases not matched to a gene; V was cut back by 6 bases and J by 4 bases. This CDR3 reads CASRTTGGWSTEAFF. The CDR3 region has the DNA TGTGCCAGCAGGACAACAGGGGGTTGGAGCACTGAAGCTTTCTTT.

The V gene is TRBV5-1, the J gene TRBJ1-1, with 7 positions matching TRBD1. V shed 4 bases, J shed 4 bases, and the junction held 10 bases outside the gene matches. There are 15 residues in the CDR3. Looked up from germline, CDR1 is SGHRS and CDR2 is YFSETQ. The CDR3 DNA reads TGCGCCAGCAGCCAGACAGGGTCGGGGAGCACTGAAGCTTTCTTT. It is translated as CASSQTGSGSTEAFF.